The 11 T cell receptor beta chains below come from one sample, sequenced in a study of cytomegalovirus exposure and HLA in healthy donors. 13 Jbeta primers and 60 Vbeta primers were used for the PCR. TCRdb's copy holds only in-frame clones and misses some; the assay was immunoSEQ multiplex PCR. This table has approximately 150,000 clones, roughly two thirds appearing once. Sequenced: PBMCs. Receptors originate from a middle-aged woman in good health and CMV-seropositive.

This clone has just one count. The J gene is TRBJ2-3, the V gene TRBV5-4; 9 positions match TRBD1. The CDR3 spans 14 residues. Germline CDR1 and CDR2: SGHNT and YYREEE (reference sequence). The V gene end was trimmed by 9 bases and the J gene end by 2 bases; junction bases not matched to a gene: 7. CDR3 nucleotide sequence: TGTGCCATGCCGGGACAGGGATTCACAGATACGCAGTATTTT. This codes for CAMPGQGFTDTQYF.

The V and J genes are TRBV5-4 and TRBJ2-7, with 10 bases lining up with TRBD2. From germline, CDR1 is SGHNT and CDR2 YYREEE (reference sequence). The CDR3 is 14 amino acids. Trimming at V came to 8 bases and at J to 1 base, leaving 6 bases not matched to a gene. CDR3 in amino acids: CASATSGTSYEQYF. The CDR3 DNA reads TGTGCCAGTGCAACTAGCGGGACTTCCTACGAGCAGTACTTC.

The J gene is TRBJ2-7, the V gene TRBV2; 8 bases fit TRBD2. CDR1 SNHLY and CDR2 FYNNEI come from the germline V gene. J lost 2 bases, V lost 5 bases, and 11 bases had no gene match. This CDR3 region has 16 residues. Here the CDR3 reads CASSSATSVGPYEQYF. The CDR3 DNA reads TGTGCCAGCAGTTCGGCGACTAGCGTGGGACCCTACGAGCAGTACTTC.

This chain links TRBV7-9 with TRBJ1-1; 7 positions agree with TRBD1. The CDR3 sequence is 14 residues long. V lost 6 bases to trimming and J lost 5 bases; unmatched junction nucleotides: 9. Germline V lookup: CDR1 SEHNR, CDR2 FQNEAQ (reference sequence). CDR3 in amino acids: CASSRSGGSTEAFF. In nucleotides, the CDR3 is TGTGCCAGCAGTCGTTCAGGGGGAAGTACTGAAGCTTTCTTT.

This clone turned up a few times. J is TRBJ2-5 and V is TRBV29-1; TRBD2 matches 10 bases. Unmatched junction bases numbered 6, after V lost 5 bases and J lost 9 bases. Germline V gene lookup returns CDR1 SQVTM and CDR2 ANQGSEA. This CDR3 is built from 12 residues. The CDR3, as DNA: TGCAGCGTTCTCGGGACTAGCGAAGCCCAGTACTTC. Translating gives CSVLGTSEAQYF.

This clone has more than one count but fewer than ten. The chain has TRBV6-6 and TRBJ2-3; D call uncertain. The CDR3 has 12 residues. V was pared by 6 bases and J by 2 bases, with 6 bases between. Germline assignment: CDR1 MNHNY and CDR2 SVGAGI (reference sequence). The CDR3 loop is CASSRSTDTQYF. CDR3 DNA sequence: TGTGCCAGCAGCCGTTCCACAGATACGCAGTATTTT.

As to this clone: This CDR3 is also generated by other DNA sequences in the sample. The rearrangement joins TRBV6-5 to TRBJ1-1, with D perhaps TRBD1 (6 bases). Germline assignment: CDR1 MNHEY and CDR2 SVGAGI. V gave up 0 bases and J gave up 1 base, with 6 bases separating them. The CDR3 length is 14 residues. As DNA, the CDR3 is TGTGCCAGCAGTTACTCGACAGGGAACACTGAAGCTTTCTTT. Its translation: CASSYSTGNTEAFF.

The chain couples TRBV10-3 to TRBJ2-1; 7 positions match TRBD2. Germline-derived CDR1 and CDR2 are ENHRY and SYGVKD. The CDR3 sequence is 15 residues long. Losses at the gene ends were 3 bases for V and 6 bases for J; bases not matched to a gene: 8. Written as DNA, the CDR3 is TGTGCCATCAGTGATGGGGCGGGAGCTCGCAATGAGCAGTTCTTC. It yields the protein CAISDGAGARNEQFF.

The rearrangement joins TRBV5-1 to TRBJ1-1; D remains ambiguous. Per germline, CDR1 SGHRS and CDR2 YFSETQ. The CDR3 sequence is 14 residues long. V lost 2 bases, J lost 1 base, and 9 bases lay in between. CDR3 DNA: TGCGCCAGCAGCTTCGATACAGCGAACACTGAAGCTTTCTTT. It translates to CASSFDTANTEAFF.

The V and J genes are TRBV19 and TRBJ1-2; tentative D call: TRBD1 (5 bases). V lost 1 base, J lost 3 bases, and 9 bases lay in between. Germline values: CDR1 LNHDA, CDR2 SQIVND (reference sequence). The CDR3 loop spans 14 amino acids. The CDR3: CASSIVGVDYGYTF. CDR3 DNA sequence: TGTGCCAGTAGTATAGTAGGGGTCGACTATGGCTACACCTTC.

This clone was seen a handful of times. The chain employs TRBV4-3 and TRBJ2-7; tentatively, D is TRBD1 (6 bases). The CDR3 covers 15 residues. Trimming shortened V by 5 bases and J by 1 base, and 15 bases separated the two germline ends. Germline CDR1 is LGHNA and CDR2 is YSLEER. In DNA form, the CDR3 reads TGCGCCAGCAGCGAACGATACACAGGGTCCTACGAGCAGTACTTC. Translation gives CASSERYTGSYEQYF.